This T cell receptor (beta chain) was retrieved from a study of identifying expanded T cells in peripheral blood. Assay: immunoSEQ multiplex PCR; the TCRdb copy retains only in-frame clones and omits some. Seen here are 90,000 or so clones, around nine tenths observed once, and the top ten hold 19%. The CDR3 extends over 17 amino acids. CDR1 is SGHRS, CDR2 YFSETQ, per germline. The V segment lost 6 bases and the J segment 4 bases; nucleotides outside the gene matches: 13. Findings and caveats of the study: Across healthy donors, higher total template counts meant significantly greater roughly 2-week count variance. Differentially abundant clones: around 1.2 between replicates, about 16 at approximately two weeks, 18 to 20 at four.

Healthy donors had no documented immune events, such as infections, while sampled. As to this clone: Its specificity is not known.

This clonotype was obtained from a person aged 18 to 70 in good health. The genes are TRBV5-1 and TRBJ2-5, with 12 bases fitting TRBD2. Specimen: blood. The CDR3 nucleotides are TGCGCCAGCAAAACCTCTAGCGGGGGGGCCCCCCTAGAGACCCAGTACTTC. Residues: CASKTSSGGAPLETQYF.